This section outlines one T cell receptor beta chain sequence together with its context. Healthy bone marrow donors supplied every sample. This entry is derived from a study of cytomegalovirus exposure and HLA in healthy donors. The primer mix had 60 Vbeta and 13 Jbeta primers. Only in-frame clones appear in the TCRdb table, and some are missing; sequencing was by immunoSEQ multiplex PCR. Of roughly 170,000 clones listed, around 81% are singletons. The sample taken for sequencing was PBMCs. This TCR derives from a woman younger than 45 in good health and CMV-seronegative.

The CDR3 spells CASSLLTTGNSPLHF. The CDR3, as DNA: TGTGCCAGCAGCTTACTAACCACAGGGAATTCACCCCTCCACTTT. This sequence joins TRBV7-2 and TRBJ1-6, with D perhaps TRBD1 (6 bases). This CDR3 comprises 15 residues. Germline assignment: CDR1 SGHTA and CDR2 FQGNSA. V gave up 2 bases and J gave up 7 bases, with 12 bases separating them.